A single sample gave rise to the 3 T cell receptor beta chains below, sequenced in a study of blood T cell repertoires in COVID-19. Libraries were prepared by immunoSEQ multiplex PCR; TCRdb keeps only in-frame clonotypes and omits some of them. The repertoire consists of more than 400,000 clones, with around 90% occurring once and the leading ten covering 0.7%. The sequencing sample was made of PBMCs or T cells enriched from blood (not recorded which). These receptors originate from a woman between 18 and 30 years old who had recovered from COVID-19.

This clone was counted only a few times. The CDR3 nucleotides read TGTGCCAGCAGCCCACAGGGGCCTGAAGCTTTCTTT. It is translated as CASSPQGPEAFF. The V and J genes are TRBV11-2 and TRBJ1-1; 7 bases fit TRBD1. Trimming at V came to 5 bases and at J to 6 bases, leaving 3 bases not matched to a gene. The CDR3 loop spans 12 amino acids. Germline V gives CDR1 SGHAT, CDR2 FQNNGV.

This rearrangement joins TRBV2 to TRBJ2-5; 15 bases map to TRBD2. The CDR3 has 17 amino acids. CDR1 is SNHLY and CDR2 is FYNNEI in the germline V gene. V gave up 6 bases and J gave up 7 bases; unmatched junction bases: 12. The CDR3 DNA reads TGTGCCAGCAGCAGCCTTCCGCGGACTAGCGGGGGGGGGACCCAGTACTTC. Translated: CASSSLPRTSGGGTQYF.

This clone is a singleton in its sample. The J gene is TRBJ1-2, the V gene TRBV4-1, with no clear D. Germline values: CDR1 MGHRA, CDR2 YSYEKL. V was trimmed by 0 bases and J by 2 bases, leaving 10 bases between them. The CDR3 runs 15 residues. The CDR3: CASSQEAGENYGYTF. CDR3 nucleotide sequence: TGCGCCAGCAGCCAAGAGGCCGGGGAGAACTATGGCTACACCTTC.